What follows are 2 T cell receptor beta chains derived from one specimen sequenced in a study of T cells in Graves' hyperthyroidism and ophthalmopathy. The investigators amplified TCR beta CDR3 regions from RNA transcripts. First-round RT-PCR with HTBI primers amplified the TCR CDR3 region. TCRdb itself ran the multiplex PCR reads through MiXCR, one entry per CDR3 protein. The sample yields hundreds of thousands of distinct CDR3 sequences, about 20% seen once. Specimen: blood. The source is a man in his forties with Graves' ophthalmopathy.

The rearrangement joins TRBV10-3 to TRBJ1-1, with a tentative D call TRBD1 (5 bases). V gave up 6 bases and J gave up 6 bases, with 14 bases separating them. CDR3 length: 13 amino acids. Germline V CDR1 and CDR2: ENHRY, SYGVKD. CDR3 amino acids: CAISGQGGAEAFF. In DNA, the CDR3 is TGTGCCATCAGCGGGCAGGGAGGAGCTGAAGCTTTCTTT.

The CDR3 loop is CASSPLGLDDNEQFF. The CDR3 DNA sequence: TGTGCCAGTAGTCCCTTGGGACTAGATGACAATGAGCAGTTCTTC. The rearrangement uses TRBV19 and TRBJ2-1; 8 nucleotides line up with TRBD2. Germline values: CDR1 LNHDA, CDR2 SQIVND (reference sequence). This CDR3 spans 15 amino acids. The V and J ends lost 5 bases and 5 bases, in that order; junction bases with no gene match: 8.